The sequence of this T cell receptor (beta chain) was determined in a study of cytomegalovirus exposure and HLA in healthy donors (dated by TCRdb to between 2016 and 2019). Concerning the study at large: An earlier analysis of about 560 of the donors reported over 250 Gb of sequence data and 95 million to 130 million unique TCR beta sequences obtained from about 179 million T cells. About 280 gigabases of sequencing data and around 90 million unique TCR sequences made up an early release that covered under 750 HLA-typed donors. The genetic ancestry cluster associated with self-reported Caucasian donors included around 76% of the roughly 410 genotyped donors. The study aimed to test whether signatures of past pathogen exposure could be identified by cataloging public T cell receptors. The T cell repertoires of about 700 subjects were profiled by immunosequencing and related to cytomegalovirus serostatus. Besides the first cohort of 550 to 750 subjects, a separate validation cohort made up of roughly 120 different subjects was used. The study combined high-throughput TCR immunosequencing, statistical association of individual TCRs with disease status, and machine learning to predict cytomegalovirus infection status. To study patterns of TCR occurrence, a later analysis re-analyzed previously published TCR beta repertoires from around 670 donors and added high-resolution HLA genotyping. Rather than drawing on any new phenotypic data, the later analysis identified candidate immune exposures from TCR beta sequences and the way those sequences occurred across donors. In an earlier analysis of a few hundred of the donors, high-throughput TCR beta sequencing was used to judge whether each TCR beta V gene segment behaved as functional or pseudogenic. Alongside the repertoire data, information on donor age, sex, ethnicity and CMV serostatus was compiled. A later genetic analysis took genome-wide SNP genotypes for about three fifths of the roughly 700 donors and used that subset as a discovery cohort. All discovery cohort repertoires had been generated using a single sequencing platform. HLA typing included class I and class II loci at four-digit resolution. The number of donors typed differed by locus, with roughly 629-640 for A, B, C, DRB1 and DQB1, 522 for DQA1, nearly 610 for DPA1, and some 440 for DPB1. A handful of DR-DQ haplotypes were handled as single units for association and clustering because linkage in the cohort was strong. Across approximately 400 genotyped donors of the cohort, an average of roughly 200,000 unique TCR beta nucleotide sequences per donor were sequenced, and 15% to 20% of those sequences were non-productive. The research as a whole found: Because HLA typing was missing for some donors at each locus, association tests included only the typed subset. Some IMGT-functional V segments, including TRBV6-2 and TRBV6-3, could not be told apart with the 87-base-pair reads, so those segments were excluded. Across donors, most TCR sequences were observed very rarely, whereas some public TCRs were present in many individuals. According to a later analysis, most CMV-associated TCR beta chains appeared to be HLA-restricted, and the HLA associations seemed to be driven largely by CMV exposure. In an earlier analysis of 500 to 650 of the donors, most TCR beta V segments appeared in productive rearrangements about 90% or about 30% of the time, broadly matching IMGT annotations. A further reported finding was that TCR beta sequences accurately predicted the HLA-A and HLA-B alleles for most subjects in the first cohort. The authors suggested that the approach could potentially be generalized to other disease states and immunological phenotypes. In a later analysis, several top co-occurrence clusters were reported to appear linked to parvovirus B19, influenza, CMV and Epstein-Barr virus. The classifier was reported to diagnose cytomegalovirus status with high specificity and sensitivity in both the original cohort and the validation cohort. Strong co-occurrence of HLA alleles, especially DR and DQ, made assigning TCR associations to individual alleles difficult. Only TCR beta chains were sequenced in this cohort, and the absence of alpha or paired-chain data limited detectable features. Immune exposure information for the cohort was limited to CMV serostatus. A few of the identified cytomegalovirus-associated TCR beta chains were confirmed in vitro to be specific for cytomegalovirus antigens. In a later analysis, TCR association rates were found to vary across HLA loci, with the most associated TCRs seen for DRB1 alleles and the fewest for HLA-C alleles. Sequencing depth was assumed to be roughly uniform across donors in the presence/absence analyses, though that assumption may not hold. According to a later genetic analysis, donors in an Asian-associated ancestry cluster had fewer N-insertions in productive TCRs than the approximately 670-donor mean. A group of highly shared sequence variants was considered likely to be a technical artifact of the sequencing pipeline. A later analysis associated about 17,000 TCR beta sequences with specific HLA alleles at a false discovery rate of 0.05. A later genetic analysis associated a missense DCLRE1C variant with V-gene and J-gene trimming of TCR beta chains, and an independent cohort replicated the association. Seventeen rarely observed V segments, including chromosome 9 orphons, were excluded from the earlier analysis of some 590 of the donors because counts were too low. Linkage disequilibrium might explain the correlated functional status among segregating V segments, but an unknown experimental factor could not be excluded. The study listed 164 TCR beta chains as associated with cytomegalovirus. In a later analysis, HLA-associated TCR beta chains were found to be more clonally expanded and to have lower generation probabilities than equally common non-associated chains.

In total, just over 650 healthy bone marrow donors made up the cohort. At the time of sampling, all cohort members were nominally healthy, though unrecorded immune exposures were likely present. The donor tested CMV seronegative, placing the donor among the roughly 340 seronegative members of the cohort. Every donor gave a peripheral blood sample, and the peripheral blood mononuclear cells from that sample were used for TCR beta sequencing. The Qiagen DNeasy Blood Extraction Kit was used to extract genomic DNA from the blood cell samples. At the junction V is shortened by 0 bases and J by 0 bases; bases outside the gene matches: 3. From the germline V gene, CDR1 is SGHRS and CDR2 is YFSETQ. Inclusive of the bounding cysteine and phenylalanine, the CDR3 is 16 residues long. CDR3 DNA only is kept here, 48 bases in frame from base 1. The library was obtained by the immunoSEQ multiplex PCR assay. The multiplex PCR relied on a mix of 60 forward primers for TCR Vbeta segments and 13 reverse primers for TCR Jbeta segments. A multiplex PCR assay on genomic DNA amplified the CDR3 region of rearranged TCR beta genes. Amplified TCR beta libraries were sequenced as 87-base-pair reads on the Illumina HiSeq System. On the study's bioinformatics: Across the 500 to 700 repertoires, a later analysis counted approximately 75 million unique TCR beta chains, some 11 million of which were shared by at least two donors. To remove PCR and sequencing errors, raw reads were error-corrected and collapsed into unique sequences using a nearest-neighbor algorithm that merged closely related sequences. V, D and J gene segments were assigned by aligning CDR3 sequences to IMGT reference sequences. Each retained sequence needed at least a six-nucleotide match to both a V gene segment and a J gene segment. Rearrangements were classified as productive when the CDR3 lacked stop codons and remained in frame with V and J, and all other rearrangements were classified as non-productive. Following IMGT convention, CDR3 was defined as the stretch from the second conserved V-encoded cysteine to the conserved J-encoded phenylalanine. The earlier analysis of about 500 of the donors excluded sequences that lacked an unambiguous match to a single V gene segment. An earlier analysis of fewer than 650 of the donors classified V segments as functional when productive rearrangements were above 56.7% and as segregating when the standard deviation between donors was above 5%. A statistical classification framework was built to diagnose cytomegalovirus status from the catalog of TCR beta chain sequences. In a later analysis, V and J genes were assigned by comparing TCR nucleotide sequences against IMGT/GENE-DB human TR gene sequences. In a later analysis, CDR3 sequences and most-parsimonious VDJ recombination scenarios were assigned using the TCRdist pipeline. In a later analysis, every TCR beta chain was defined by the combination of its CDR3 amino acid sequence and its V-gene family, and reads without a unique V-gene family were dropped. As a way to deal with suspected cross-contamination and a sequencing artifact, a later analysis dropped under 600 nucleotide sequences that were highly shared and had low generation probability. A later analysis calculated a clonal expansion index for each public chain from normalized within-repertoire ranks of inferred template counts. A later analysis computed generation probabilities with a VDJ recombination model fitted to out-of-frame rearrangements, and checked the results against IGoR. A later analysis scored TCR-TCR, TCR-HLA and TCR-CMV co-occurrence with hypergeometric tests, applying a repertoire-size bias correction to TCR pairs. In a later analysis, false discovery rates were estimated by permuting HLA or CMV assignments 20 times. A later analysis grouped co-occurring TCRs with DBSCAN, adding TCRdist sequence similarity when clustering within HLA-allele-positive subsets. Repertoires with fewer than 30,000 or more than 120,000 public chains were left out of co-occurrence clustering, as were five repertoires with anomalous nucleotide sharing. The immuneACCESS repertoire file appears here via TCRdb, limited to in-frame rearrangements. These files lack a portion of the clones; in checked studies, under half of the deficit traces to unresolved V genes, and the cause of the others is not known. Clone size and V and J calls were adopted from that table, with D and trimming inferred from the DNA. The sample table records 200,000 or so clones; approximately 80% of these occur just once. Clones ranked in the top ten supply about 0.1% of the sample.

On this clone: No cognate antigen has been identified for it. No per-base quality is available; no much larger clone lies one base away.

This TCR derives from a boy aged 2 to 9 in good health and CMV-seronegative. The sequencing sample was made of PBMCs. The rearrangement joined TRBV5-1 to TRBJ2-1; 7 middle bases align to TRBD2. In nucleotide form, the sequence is TGCGCCAGCAGCTTGGGGCGGGGGAGCTCCTACAATGAGCAGTTCTTC. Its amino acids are CASSLGRGSSYNEQFF.